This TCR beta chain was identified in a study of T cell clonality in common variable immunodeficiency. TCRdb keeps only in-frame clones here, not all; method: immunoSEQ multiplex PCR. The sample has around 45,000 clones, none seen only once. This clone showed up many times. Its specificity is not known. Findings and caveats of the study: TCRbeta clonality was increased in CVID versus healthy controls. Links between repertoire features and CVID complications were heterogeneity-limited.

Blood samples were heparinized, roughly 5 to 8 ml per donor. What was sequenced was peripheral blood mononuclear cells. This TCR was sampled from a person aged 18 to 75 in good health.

The CDR3 protein is CASSHSGGGADTQYF. Partial CDR3 DNA: TGTGCCAGCAGCCATAGCGGGGGGGGCGCAGATACG. This chain links TRBV7-3 with TRBJ2-3, with TRBD2 identical over 11 bases. Read sequence stops 3 residues before the CDR3 end, and the germline J gene provides the missing end. The CDR3 runs to 15 residues. Trimming removed 5 bases from V and 4 bases from J; junction bases left unmatched: 5. CDR1 SGHTA and CDR2 FQGTGA come from the germline V gene.